Below, 25 T cell receptor beta chains from the same sample are listed, as sequenced in a study of T-cell memory formation after mild COVID-19. In TCRdb, the 5' RACE reads were re-called with MiXCR into one record per CDR3 protein. The data show about 160,000 distinct CDR3 sequences, roughly 31% seen once. The sample comprised PBMCs or a T cell subset sorted from them (not recorded which). These receptors were taken from an adult woman who had mild COVID-19 (a few samples of this study predate the infection). Cell type and time point are not known.

This clonotype was seen more than once but under ten times. The chain carries TRBV10-3 and TRBJ2-5, with a tentative D call TRBD2 (6 bases). Germline CDR1 and CDR2: ENHRY and SYGVKD. Trimming stripped 5 bases from V and 5 bases from J, with 12 bases between. The CDR3 totals 13 residues. The CDR3 spells CAISTGSAETQYF. The CDR3 coding sequence is TGTGCCATCAGTACCGGGAGTGCCGAGACCCAGTACTTC.

The chain carries TRBV6-2 or TRBV6-3 and TRBJ1-5; possible D gene TRBD1, 6 bases. This CDR3 has 16 amino acids. Per the germline V gene, CDR1 is MNHEY and CDR2 is SVGEGT. Trimming took off 6 bases at V and 3 bases at J, with 18 bases between the two ends. Here the CDR3 reads CASRRQASGSNQPQHF. The CDR3 DNA sequence: TGTGCCAGCAGGAGACAGGCCTCAGGGTCCAATCAGCCCCAGCATTTT.

The rearrangement links TRBV29-1 to TRBJ1-2; 7 positions match TRBD1. The CDR3 contains 13 residues. The germline CDR1 and CDR2 sequences are SQVTM and ANQGSEA. V dropped 6 bases and J dropped 8; count of bases not matched to a gene: 12. In DNA form, the CDR3 reads TGCAGCGTAGACAGGGCGGCGATGAGCGGCTACACCTTC. Protein sequence: CSVDRAAMSGYTF.

This clonotype has a count of ten or more. The chain links TRBV3-1 to TRBJ2-4, with 8 nucleotides matching TRBD1. Germline trimming cut 5 bases from V and 9 bases from J; bases unmatched to any gene: 6. CDR1 is LGHDT, CDR2 YNNKEL, per germline (reference sequence). The CDR3 is 13 residues long. The CDR3 DNA is TGTGCCAGCAGCTGGACAGGGTCGGTCATTCAGTACTTC. Its translation is CASSWTGSVIQYF.

This clonotype came up a few times. The rearrangement joins TRBV10-2 to TRBJ2-7, with 10 bases aligning to TRBD1. The CDR3 spans 15 residues. Germline V lookup: CDR1 WSHSY, CDR2 SAAADI. Trimming at V came to 0 bases and at J to 4 bases, leaving 3 bases not matched to a gene. For the CDR3, the DNA is TGCGCCAGCAGTGAGTCGGGACAGGGGATGTACGAGCAGTACTTC. The encoded protein is CASSESGQGMYEQYF.

The chain uses TRBV7-3 and TRBJ2-5, with D maybe TRBD1 (7 bases). Per germline, CDR1 SGHTA and CDR2 FQGTGA. This CDR3 is 16 amino acids long. V shed 2 bases and J shed 5 bases, with 18 bases lying between them. The DNA for the CDR3 is TGTGCCAGCAGCTTATTCGGAGGGGGCGCGAGGGAGACCCAGTACTTC. Protein product: CASSLFGGGARETQYF. The full variable domain, in which reference TRBV7-3 and TRBJ2-5 provide the parts outside the CDR3, is GAGVSQTPSNKVTEKGKYVELRCDPISGHTALYWYRQSLGQGPEFLIYFQGTGAADDSGLPNDRFFAVRPEGSVSTLKIQRTERGDSAVYLCASSLFGGGARETQYFGPGTRLLVL.

The chain recombines TRBV4-3 with TRBJ2-2; tentative D call: TRBD1 (5 bases). This CDR3 is built from 17 residues. The V and J ends lost 0 bases and 3 bases respectively, with 14 bases between them. The germline CDR1 and CDR2 sequences are LGHNA and YSLEER. CDR3 residues: CASSQDGLTGYTGELFF. The CDR3 coding sequence is TGCGCCAGCAGCCAAGATGGGTTAACAGGATACACCGGGGAGCTGTTTTTT.

This clonotype has a handful of counts. The chain recombines TRBV5-1 with TRBJ2-5; possible D gene TRBD2, 6 bases. Germline loops: CDR1 SGHRS, CDR2 YFSETQ. CDR3 size: 13 residues. The ends were cut back, 5 bases at V and 2 bases at J, with 10 bases in the middle. Here the CDR3 DNA reads TGCGCCAGCAGTCGGGAGATACAAGAGACCCAGTACTTC. Translation gives CASSREIQETQYF.

This clonotype was observed a few times. The chain links TRBV3-1 to TRBJ2-7; D possibly matches TRBD1 or TRBD2 (5 bases each). The V end lost 3 bases, the J end lost 0 bases, and 12 bases lay between the germline ends. This CDR3 spans 15 amino acids. From germline, CDR1 is LGHDT and CDR2 YNNKEL (reference sequence). The CDR3 here is CASSQGTVPSYEQYF. CDR3 in DNA: TGTGCCAGCAGCCAGGGGACGGTCCCCTCCTACGAGCAGTACTTC.

This rearrangement joins TRBV30 to TRBJ1-1; 11 nucleotides align to TRBD1. Germline trimming cut 3 bases from V and 0 bases from J; bases unmatched to any gene: 6. Germline V gene lookup returns CDR1 GTSNPN and CDR2 SVGIG (reference sequence). CDR3 length equals 16 residues. CDR3 sequence: CAWSRDRGRLNTEAFF. The CDR3 DNA follows: TGTGCCTGGAGCCGGGACAGGGGGAGGTTGAACACTGAAGCTTTCTTT.

This clonotype was counted many times. The CDR3 DNA reads TGTGCCAGCAGCTTAGACGGGAGGGCCGCAGATACGCAGTATTTT. This gives the protein CASSLDGRAADTQYF. This chain links TRBV7-3 with TRBJ2-3; the match to TRBD2 covers 8 bases. The ends lost 2 bases at V and 4 bases at J; junction bases unmatched: 5. This CDR3 contains 15 residues. Germline V lookup: CDR1 SGHTA, CDR2 FQGTGA.

This clonotype was seen more than once but under ten times. CDR3 amino acids: CASSQAGYSLSYEQYF. The CDR3, as DNA: TGTGCCAGCAGTCAGGCAGGGTATTCTCTCTCCTACGAGCAGTACTTC. The chain has TRBV12-3 or TRBV12-4 and TRBJ2-7; maybe TRBD1 (5 bases). The CDR3 extends over 16 amino acids. Trimming stripped 5 bases from V and 0 bases from J, with 17 bases between.

There are a few counts of this clonotype. The rearrangement uses TRBV25-1 and TRBJ2-2; no reliable D call. Germline V gene sequence: CDR1 MGHDK, CDR2 SYGVNS. CDR3 length equals 16 residues. V was clipped by 2 bases and J by 5 bases, with 15 bases between them. The CDR3 DNA reads TGTGCCAGCAGTGAAAATGGGGTGGCAGTTACCGGGGAGCTGTTTTTT. It codes for CASSENGVAVTGELFF.

J is TRBJ2-2 and V is TRBV4-1; no firm D call. Looked up from germline, CDR1 is MGHRA and CDR2 is YSYEKL. The CDR3 is made up of 15 amino acids. V gave up 1 base and J gave up 1 base, with 7 bases separating them. The CDR3 loop reads CASSQVGRNTGELFF. CDR3 in DNA: TGCGCCAGCAGCCAAGTCGGACGGAACACCGGGGAGCTGTTTTTT.

This clonotype was seen only a few times. The chain carries TRBV12-3 or TRBV12-4 and TRBJ2-1; D is uncertain. V gave up 3 bases and J gave up 3 bases, with 12 bases separating them. The CDR3 consists of 15 residues. CDR3 sequence: CASSFDSGVYNEQFF. CDR3 sequence (DNA): TGTGCCAGCAGTTTTGATTCAGGTGTCTACAATGAGCAGTTCTTC.

The rearrangement joins TRBV30 to TRBJ1-6, with a possible D match to TRBD1 (6 bases). The CDR3 runs to 14 residues. V was shortened by 5 bases and J by 11 bases, with 19 bases between the two germline ends. Germline assignment: CDR1 GTSNPN and CDR2 SVGIG (reference sequence). The CDR3 nucleotides read TGTGCCTGGGTCGGAACGGCACAGGGTGCACCCCTCCACTTT. Amino acid sequence: CAWVGTAQGAPLHF.

The gene calls are TRBV25-1 and TRBJ1-5, with D perhaps matching TRBD1 (5 bases). V was trimmed by 6 bases and J by 4 bases, leaving 13 bases between them. The CDR3 runs 14 residues. Germline assignment: CDR1 MGHDK and CDR2 SYGVNS. CDR3 loop: CASRGGTGNQPQHF. The CDR3 DNA sequence: TGTGCCAGCAGGGGGGGAACGGGGAATCAGCCCCAGCATTTT.

J is TRBJ2-7 and V is TRBV7-9, with 15 bases lining up with TRBD2. The CDR3 loop spans 17 amino acids. Unmatched junction bases numbered 8, after V lost 4 bases and J lost 4 bases. Germline CDR1 reads SEHNR; CDR2 reads FQNEAQ (reference sequence). CDR3 sequence: CASSSGLAGGPLYEQYF. CDR3 DNA: TGTGCCAGCAGCTCCGGACTAGCGGGAGGGCCGCTTTACGAGCAGTACTTC.

Only a few counts were recorded for this clonotype. This chain joins TRBV7-2 and TRBJ2-2; D perhaps matches TRBD1 (5 bases). V was cut by 1 base and J by 4 bases, with 10 bases left in between. The CDR3 has 15 amino acids. Germline CDR1 reads SGHTA; CDR2 reads FQGNSA. The CDR3 loop reads CASSLDGRATGELFF. Here the CDR3 DNA reads TGTGCCAGCAGCTTAGATGGCAGGGCCACCGGGGAGCTGTTTTTT. Full variable domain (outside the CDR3, taken from reference TRBV7-2 and TRBJ2-2): GAGVSQSPSNKVTEKGKDVELRCDPISGHTALYWYRQSLGQGLEFLIYFQGNSAPDKSGLPSDRFSAERTGGSVSTLTIQRTQQEDSAVYLCASSLDGRATGELFFGEGSRLTVL.

The V and J genes are TRBV6-5 and TRBJ1-2; no definite D call. V was clipped by 6 bases and J by 2 bases, with 16 bases between them. Germline values: CDR1 MNHEY, CDR2 SVGAGI. There are 15 residues in the CDR3. CDR3 protein: CASSPTLGTNYGYTF. The CDR3 DNA is TGTGCCAGCAGCCCGACACTTGGAACGAACTATGGCTACACCTTC.

V and J are TRBV24-1 and TRBJ2-1; no reliable D call. Trimming stripped 3 bases from V and 5 bases from J, with 13 bases between. Germline assignment: CDR1 KGHDR and CDR2 SFDVKD. The CDR3 has 15 amino acids. CDR3 sequence reads: CATSDAPQRNNEQFF. CDR3 sequence (DNA): TGTGCCACCAGTGATGCCCCCCAGCGAAACAATGAGCAGTTCTTC.

This clonotype was seen more than once but under ten times. The chain carries TRBV6-2 or TRBV6-3 and TRBJ1-1; 7 bases match TRBD1. The CDR3 is made up of 14 amino acids. Unmatched junction bases numbered 2, after V lost 0 bases and J lost 4 bases. Per germline, CDR1 MNHEY and CDR2 SVGEGT. CDR3 nucleotides: TGTGCCAGCAGTTACTCGACAGGGAGCACTGAAGCTTTCTTT. Translation gives CASSYSTGSTEAFF.

This clonotype was seen a few times. V and J are TRBV27 and TRBJ2-2, with TRBD2 identical over 8 bases. V shed 4 bases, J shed 6 bases, and the junction held 7 bases outside the gene matches. The CDR3 runs 15 residues. CDR1 is MNHEY and CDR2 is SMNVEV in the germline V gene (reference sequence). The DNA for the CDR3 is TGTGCCAGCAGTTCTGGCGGGGGGCCTGCCGGGGAGCTGTTTTTT. Translated, it gives CASSSGGGPAGELFF.

This clonotype has only one observation. The rearrangement uses TRBV7-2 and TRBJ1-5, with a weak D call TRBD1 (6 bases). V gave up 5 bases and J gave up 7 bases, with 15 bases separating them. This CDR3 contains 14 residues. Germline V gene sequence: CDR1 SGHTA, CDR2 FQGNSA. The CDR3 is CASSVSRGYQPQHF. In DNA, the CDR3 is TGTGCCAGCAGCGTAAGCAGGGGTTACCAGCCCCAGCATTTT. Using reference TRBV7-2 and TRBJ1-5 for the parts outside the CDR3, the full variable domain is GAGVSQSPSNKVTEKGKDVELRCDPISGHTALYWYRQSLGQGLEFLIYFQGNSAPDKSGLPSDRFSAERTGGSVSTLTIQRTQQEDSAVYLCASSVSRGYQPQHFGDGTRLSIL.

This chain uses TRBV11-2 with TRBJ2-1; D may be TRBD2 (5 bases). The CDR3 loop spans 14 amino acids. The germline V gene has CDR1 SGHAT and CDR2 FQNNGV. Between the trimmed V and J ends, which lost 4 bases and 10 bases, there was a span of 17 bases. CDR3: CASSSFGLSREQFF. For the CDR3, the DNA is TGTGCCAGCAGCTCCTTCGGACTCTCTAGGGAGCAGTTCTTC.